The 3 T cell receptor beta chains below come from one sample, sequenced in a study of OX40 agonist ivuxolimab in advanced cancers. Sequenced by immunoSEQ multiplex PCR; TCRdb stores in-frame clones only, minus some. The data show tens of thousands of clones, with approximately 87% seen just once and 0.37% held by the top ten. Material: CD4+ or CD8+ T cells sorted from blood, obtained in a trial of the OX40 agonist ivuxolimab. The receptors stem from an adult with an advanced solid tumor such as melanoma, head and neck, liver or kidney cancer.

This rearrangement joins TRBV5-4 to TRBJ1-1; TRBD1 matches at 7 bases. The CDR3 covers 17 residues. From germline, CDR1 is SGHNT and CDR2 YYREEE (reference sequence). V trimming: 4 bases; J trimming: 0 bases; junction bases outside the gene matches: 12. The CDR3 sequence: CASSKDQGVSMNTEAFF. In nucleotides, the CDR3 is TGTGCCAGCAGCAAGGACCAGGGGGTTTCGATGAACACTGAAGCTTTCTTT. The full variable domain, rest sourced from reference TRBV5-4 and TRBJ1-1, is ETGVTQSPTHLIKTRGQQVTLRCSSQSGHNTVSWYQQALGQGPQFIFQYYREEENGRGNFPPRFSGLQFPNYSSELNVNALELDDSALYLCASSKDQGVSMNTEAFFGQGTRLTVV.

The chain's CDR3 is CASSSRQGAYEQYF. The DNA of the CDR3 is TGTGCCAGCAGTTCACGACAGGGGGCCTACGAGCAGTACTTC. This rearrangement joins TRBV6-5 to TRBJ2-7; 9 nucleotides match TRBD1. V shed 4 bases and J 2 bases; nucleotides not matched to a gene: 3. Germline CDR1 MNHEY, CDR2 SVGAGI. The length of the CDR3 is 14 residues.

The CDR3: CASGQTGLNSPLHF. The CDR3 nucleotides read TGTGCCAGCGGACAGACGGGACTTAATTCACCCCTCCACTTT. This rearrangement joins TRBV7-2 to TRBJ1-6, with D perhaps TRBD1 (6 bases). Trimming took 8 bases from V and 6 from J, leaving 14 bases between them. The CDR3 is made up of 14 amino acids. CDR1 is SGHTA and CDR2 is FQGNSA in the germline V gene.